This T cell receptor (beta chain) was identified in a study of cytomegalovirus exposure and HLA in healthy donors. TCRdb's copy holds only in-frame clones and misses some; the assay was immunoSEQ multiplex PCR. The sample includes around 110,000 clones, 88% of them seen just once. This CDR3 is 15 amino acids long. CDR1 and CDR2 (germline): SEHNR, FQNEAQ (reference sequence). The V and J ends lost 5 bases and 2 bases respectively, with 13 bases between them. This clone was observed a single time. The origin of this receptor is a woman in her late teens or twenties in good health and CMV-seropositive. The chain recombines TRBV7-9 with TRBJ1-3, with D perhaps matching TRBD1 (5 bases). The sequenced sample consisted of PBMCs. The CDR3 sequence: CASSQGEMTGNTIYF. The CDR3 DNA reads TGTGCCAGCAGCCAAGGGGAAATGACTGGAAACACCATATATTTT.